What follows is one TCR beta chain and its context. Its antigen remains unidentified. It has no much larger one-base neighbor in the sample; base qualities were not kept. The data originate from a study of blood T cell repertoires in COVID-19 (dated by TCRdb to 2018 to 2021). In the study overall: The collaborator samples originated in the United States, Italy and Spain and spanned the acute and convalescent phases of COVID-19. Where HLA class I and class II types were available, the types were taken from metadata supplied by the sample provider, not from assay-based typing. Deeply sampled blood TCRbeta repertoires from subjects exposed to, actively infected with, or recovered from COVID-19 were included in the dataset. The prospective study material was composed of cDNA or gDNA derived from T cells, B-cell-depleted T cells, or PBMCs. The samples were drawn from the first 160 participants of the ongoing ImmuneRACE study and from over 950 subjects provided by 6 global collaborators. The repertoires were released in a freely available public database meant as a resource for research on the immune response to SARS-CoV-2. A de-identified subject ID, COVID-19 status, age in years and sex were almost always included in the sample metadata. General findings and caveats noted by the study authors: The quantity of clinical and demographic metadata differed by source and by participant and was supplied without curation.

Per the germline V gene, MDHEN is the CDR1 and SYDVKM is the CDR2. Counted from cysteine to phenylalanine, this CDR3 has 14 amino acids. Only the CDR3 DNA is retained, 42 bases long and in frame from the first base. The germline ends are 5 bases apart after V is trimmed by 3 bases and J by 0 bases. TCRbeta CDR3 regions were amplified from genomic DNA using the immunoSEQ Assay, a bias-controlled multiplex PCR. The authors' pipeline ran thus. Within the assay, amplification of reference gene primers was used to estimate how many nucleated cells each sample contained. To quantify the absolute abundance of each unique TCRbeta CDR3 rearrangement, sequence reads were collapsed and filtered. For each sample, productive Simpson clonality was calculated by taking the square root of Simpson's diversity index across productive rearrangements. TCRdb holds this immuneACCESS table with in-frame rearrangements only. Some clones are missing; in checked studies, unresolved V genes explain under half, and the rest has no known cause. The V and J calls and clone size are taken from that table; D and trimming were inferred from the DNA. Within this sample are approximately 200,000 clones, with about 86% of them counted one time only. The ten largest clonotypes hold around 3.1% of the sample.

Samples from volunteer blood donors who had recovered from COVID-19 were contributed by a second Seattle source. The collaborating institutions used their own protocols to collect whole blood in K2EDTA tubes. For TCRbeta analysis, collaborators shipped samples in one of three forms: frozen whole blood, isolated PBMCs, or DNA extracted from either of those sample types. Sample: peripheral blood. The chain is assembled from TRBV28 and TRBJ2-2; TRBD1 might be the D gene, on 5 matching bases. The clonotype comes from a woman aged 25 to 45 who had recovered from COVID-19. The DNA is as follows: TGTGCCAGCAGTTTGACAGCGAACACCGGGGAGCTGTTTTTT. Its protein product is CASSLTANTGELFF.